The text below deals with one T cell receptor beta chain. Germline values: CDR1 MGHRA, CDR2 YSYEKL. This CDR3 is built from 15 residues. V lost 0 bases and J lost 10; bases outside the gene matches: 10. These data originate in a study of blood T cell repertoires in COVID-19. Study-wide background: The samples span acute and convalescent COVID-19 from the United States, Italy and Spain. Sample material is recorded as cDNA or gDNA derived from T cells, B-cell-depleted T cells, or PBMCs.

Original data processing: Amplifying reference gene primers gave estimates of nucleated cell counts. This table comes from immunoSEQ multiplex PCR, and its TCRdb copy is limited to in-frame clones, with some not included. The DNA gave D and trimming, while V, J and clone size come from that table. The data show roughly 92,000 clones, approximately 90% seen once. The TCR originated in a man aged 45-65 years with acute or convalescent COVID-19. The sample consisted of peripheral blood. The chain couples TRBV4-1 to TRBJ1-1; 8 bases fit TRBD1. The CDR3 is CASSQDPTGEFGAFF. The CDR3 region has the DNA TGCGCCAGCAGCCAAGACCCGACAGGGGAGTTTGGAGCTTTCTTT.